Listed below are T cell receptor beta chains from one sample, sequenced in a study of identical twins. TCRdb analysed the 5' RACE reads with MiXCR anew, one entry per CDR3 protein. The sample has more than 200,000 distinct CDR3 sequences; 11% to 15% are singletons. The sequenced material came from memory (CD45RO+) T cells sorted from blood. The receptor set was obtained from a woman under 30 in good health. Both conserved end residues are part of each CDR3. D genes are given only for firm matches. Where a row states a size, it is once, few, many or the class of an expanded clone; other rows omit it.

V	D	J	size	DNA	CDR3
TRBV3-1	TRBD2	TRBJ2-7	few	TGTGCCAGCAGCCAGCGGGAGCGGAACGAGCAGTACTTC	CASSQRERNEQYF
TRBV14	-	TRBJ1-1	few	TGTGCCAGCAGCCAAGAGATCTATACGGAGATGAACACTGAAGCTTTCTTT	CASSQEIYTEMNTEAFF
TRBV10-1	TRBD1	TRBJ2-3	few	TGCGCCAGCACAGGACAGGAGGACACAGATACGCAGTATTTT	CASTGQEDTDTQYF
TRBV5-6	TRBD2	TRBJ2-3	-	TGTGCCAGCAGCTTGAGAACTAGCGGGTGGGGAGGCACAGATACGCAGTATTTT	CASSLRTSGWGGTDTQYF
TRBV2	TRBD1	TRBJ1-5	many	TGTGCCAGCAGTGAGTACAGGGCTGACAGGGTGGTTACCCAGCATTTT	CASSEYRADRVVTQHF
TRBV6-2/TRBV6-3	-	TRBJ2-7	few	TGTGCCAGCAGTTGGGGACAGGGACTAGAGGAGTACTTC	CASSWGQGLEEYF
TRBV20-1	TRBD2	TRBJ2-7	few	TGCAGTGCTAGGCGGTTGGGTCTAGCGGGAGGGGGCGAGCAGTACTTC	CSARRLGLAGGGEQYF
TRBV12-3/TRBV12-4	-	TRBJ1-1	many	TGTGCCAGCAGTCTCGAAATGGGCACTGAAGCTTTCTTT	CASSLEMGTEAFF
TRBV20-1	-	TRBJ2-3	many	TGCAGTGCTAGCGGCAACACAGATACGCAGTATTTT	CSASGNTDTQYF
TRBV12-3/TRBV12-4	-	TRBJ2-5	-	TGTGCCAGCAAGTACCAGGGCCAAGAGACCCAGTACTTC	CASKYQGQETQYF
TRBV5-1	TRBD2	TRBJ2-2	many	TGCGCCAGCAGCTTGTGGGGACTAGGTAACACCGGGGAGCTGTTTTTT	CASSLWGLGNTGELFF
TRBV5-5	TRBD2	TRBJ2-3	-	TGTGCCAGCAGCTTAGCGGGAAGGGAGACAGATACGCAGTATTTT	CASSLAGRETDTQYF
TRBV20-1	-	TRBJ1-1	few	TGCAGTGCTAAGTTAAGTGTGAACACTGAAGCTTTCTTT	CSAKLSVNTEAFF
TRBV20-1	TRBD2	TRBJ2-1	-	TGCAGTGCTAGAGGGACTAGCGCCTACAATGAGCAGTTCTTC	CSARGTSAYNEQFF
TRBV20-1	-	TRBJ2-6	once	TGCAGTGCCTCCGGTGGGGCCAACGTCCTGACTTTC	CSASGGANVLTF
TRBV20-1	-	TRBJ2-3	few	TGCAGTGCTAGAGATGCCGGAGGGGCAGATACGCAGTATTTT	CSARDAGGADTQYF
TRBV7-8	-	TRBJ1-1	-	TGTGCCAGCAGCTTTCGCACAAACACTGAAGCTTTCTTT	CASSFRTNTEAFF
TRBV6-5	-	TRBJ2-2	-	TGTGCCAGCAGTTACGTCAGTACCGGGGAGCTGTTTTTT	CASSYVSTGELFF
TRBV10-2	TRBD2	TRBJ2-3	few	TGCGCCAGCACCCTTGGGGGGGGCACAGATACGCAGTATTTT	CASTLGGGTDTQYF
TRBV5-1	TRBD2	TRBJ2-7	many	TGCGCCAGCAGCTTGGGGCTTCGGGCTAGCGGGAACTCCTACGAGCAGTACTTC	CASSLGLRASGNSYEQYF
TRBV10-3	-	TRBJ2-5	-	TGTGCCATCAGTGTTAAGCCCACCCCAGAGACCCAGTACTTC	CAISVKPTPETQYF
TRBV3-1	-	TRBJ1-2	-	TGTGCCAGCAGCCAAGATGATCGGGCGGGCTACACCTTC	CASSQDDRAGYTF
TRBV9	-	TRBJ2-1	-	TGTGCCAGCAGCGGAGCTAGCGCTGCCGATGAGCAGTTCTTC	CASSGASAADEQFF
TRBV12-3/TRBV12-4	TRBD1	TRBJ2-5	many	TGTGCCAGCAGTACACAGGGGGACGGTGCGACCCAGTACTTC	CASSTQGDGATQYF
TRBV7-7	TRBD2	TRBJ2-2	few	TGTGCTAGCAGCCGAAGCGGGGAAGGCGGGGAGCTGTTTTTT	CASSRSGEGGELFF
TRBV30	-	TRBJ2-1	-	TGTGCCTGGAGTGTACGGGGCGATGAGCAGTTCTTC	CAWSVRGDEQFF
TRBV12-3/TRBV12-4	-	TRBJ2-1	many	TGTGCCAGCAGCCGTAGCCCGAGTGTTCAGTTCTTC	CASSRSPSVQFF
TRBV29-1	-	TRBJ2-1	many	TGCAGCGTTGAGCGGTACAATGAGCAGTTCTTC	CSVERYNEQFF
TRBV30	-	TRBJ2-1	-	TGTGCCTGGCTGCGAGGGACCCCGTACAATGAGCAGTTCTTC	CAWLRGTPYNEQFF
TRBV12-3/TRBV12-4	-	TRBJ2-1	few	TGTGCCAGCAGTCACGGACGGGGTGACCGCTACAATGAGCAGTTCTTC	CASSHGRGDRYNEQFF
TRBV12-3/TRBV12-4	-	TRBJ2-4	-	TGTGCCAGCAGTTTAACCCCTGGGGCGGCCAAAAACATTCAGTACTTC	CASSLTPGAAKNIQYF
TRBV5-1	TRBD1	TRBJ1-2	-	TGCGCCAGCAGCTCGCTAGCCGGGACAGGGCCGAACTATGGCTACACCTTC	CASSSLAGTGPNYGYTF
TRBV4-3	-	TRBJ1-2	-	TGCGCCAGCAGCCCCTGGGGGGCAACAGAATCAGACTATGGCTACACCTTC	CASSPWGATESDYGYTF
TRBV19	TRBD1	TRBJ2-1	-	TGTGCCAGTAGTGGGGTGGGGCAGGGGGCCGTGGATGAGCAGTTCTTC	CASSGVGQGAVDEQFF
TRBV10-1	TRBD2	TRBJ2-3	few	TGCGCCAGCAGTGTGGGGACTAGCGCTTTTACAGATACGCAGTATTTT	CASSVGTSAFTDTQYF
TRBV5-1	-	TRBJ2-5	many	TGCGCCAGCAGCCCCTCCGGTCCCCAATTAAGTTTAGAGACCCAGTACTTC	CASSPSGPQLSLETQYF
TRBV29-1	TRBD1	TRBJ1-1	few	TGCAGCGCGGGACAGGGGGAGACTGAAGCTTTCTTT	CSAGQGETEAFF
TRBV12-3/TRBV12-4	TRBD1	TRBJ2-4	-	TGTGACAGCAGCGAACAGGGGGCCAAAAACATTCAGTACTTC	CDSSEQGAKNIQYF
TRBV12-3/TRBV12-4	TRBD1	TRBJ1-2	-	TGTGCCAGCAGGATCAGGACAGGGCGTTACCCTGGCTACACCTTC	CASRIRTGRYPGYTF